This TCR beta chain derives from a study of regulatory T cells in long-lasting Graves disease. This clonotype has a count of ten or more. What it binds is not known. Combining iRepertoire HTBI primers with Arm-PCR of CDR3 regions, the authors built TCR beta libraries. In the authors' workflow: The samples yielded fewer than 75 TRBV and more than twelve TRBJ segments. In TCRdb, the multiplex PCR reads were re-called with MiXCR into one record per CDR3 protein. In this record, the V and J calls reflect TCRdb's handling and not the investigators' own analysis. The table shows hundreds of thousands of distinct CDR3 sequences, with approximately 15% occurring only once. Time point here: newly diagnosed GD, antithyroid drugs for less than 3 months. Isolated PBMC RNA provided the starting material for the TCR library. The CDR3 loop spans 18 amino acids. The trim removed 1 base at V and 5 bases at J, leaving 12 bases unmatched. Germline loops: CDR1 MNHEY, CDR2 SMNVEV (reference sequence).

The study, taken as a whole, reports: Only peripheral blood was studied, not thyroid tissue.

This sample was also put to use in a study of T cells in Graves' hyperthyroidism and ophthalmopathy. That work adds: A first-round RT-PCR of the TCR CDR3 used the HTBI primer set.

This clonotype was sampled from a woman in her thirties with Graves disease. This chain uses TRBV27 with TRBJ2-2, with TRBD1 identical over 8 bases. The material sequenced was peripheral blood mononuclear cells (PBMCs), taken at new diagnosis, from a patient treated with antithyroid drugs. The DNA of the CDR3 is TGTGCCAGCAGTTTATTGCCCGGGACAGGCTTATGGACCGGGGAGCTGTTTTTT. Translation: CASSLLPGTGLWTGELFF.